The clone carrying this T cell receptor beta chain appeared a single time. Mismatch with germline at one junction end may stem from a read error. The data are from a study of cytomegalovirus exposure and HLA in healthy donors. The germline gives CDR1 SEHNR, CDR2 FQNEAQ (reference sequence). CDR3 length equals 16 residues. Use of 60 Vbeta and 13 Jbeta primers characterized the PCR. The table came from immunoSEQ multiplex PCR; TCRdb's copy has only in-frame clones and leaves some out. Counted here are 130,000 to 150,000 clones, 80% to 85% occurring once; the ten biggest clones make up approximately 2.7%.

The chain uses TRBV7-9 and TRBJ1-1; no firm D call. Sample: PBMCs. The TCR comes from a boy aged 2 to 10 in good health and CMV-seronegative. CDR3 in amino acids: CSSSLRKRRLNTEAFF. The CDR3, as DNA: TGTTCCAGCAGCCTACGGAAGCGTCGTCTGAACACTGAAGCTTTCTTT.